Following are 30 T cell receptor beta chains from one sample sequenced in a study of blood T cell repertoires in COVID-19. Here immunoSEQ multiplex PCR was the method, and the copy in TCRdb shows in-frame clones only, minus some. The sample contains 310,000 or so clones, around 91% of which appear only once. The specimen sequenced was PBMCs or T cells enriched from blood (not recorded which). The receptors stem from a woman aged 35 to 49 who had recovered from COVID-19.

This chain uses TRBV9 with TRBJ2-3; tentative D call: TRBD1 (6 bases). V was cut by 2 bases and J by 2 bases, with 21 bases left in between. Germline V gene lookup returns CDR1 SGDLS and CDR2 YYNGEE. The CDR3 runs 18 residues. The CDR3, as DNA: TGTGCCAGCAGCGTGACGTCGACAGGCACAGATCTCACAGATACGCAGTATTTT. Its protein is CASSVTSTGTDLTDTQYF. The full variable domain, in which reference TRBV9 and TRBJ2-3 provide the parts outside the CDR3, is DSGVTQTPKHLITATGQRVTLRCSPRSGDLSVYWYQQSLDQGLQFLIQYYNGEERAKGNILERFSAQQFPDLHSELNLSSLELGDSALYFCASSVTSTGTDLTDTQYFGPGTRLTVL.

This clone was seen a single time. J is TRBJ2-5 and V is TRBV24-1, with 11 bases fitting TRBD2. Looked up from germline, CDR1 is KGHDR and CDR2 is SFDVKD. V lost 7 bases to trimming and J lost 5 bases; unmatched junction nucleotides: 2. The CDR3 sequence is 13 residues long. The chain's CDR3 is CATRTSGEETQYF. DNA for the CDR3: TGTGCCACCAGGACTAGCGGGGAGGAGACCCAGTACTTC.

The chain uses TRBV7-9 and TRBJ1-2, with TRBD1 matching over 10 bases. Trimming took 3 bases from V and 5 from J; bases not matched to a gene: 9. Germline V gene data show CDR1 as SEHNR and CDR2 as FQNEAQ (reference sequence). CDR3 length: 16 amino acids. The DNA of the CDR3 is TGTGCCAGCAGCTTCGGTGGAGACAGGGGGCGGTATGGCTACACCTTC. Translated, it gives CASSFGGDRGRYGYTF.

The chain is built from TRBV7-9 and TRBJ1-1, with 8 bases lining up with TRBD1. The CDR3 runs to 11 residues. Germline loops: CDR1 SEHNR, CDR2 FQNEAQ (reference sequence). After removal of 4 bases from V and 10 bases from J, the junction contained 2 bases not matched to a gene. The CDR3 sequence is CASSSTGGAFF. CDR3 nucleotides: TGTGCCAGCAGCTCTACAGGGGGAGCTTTCTTT.

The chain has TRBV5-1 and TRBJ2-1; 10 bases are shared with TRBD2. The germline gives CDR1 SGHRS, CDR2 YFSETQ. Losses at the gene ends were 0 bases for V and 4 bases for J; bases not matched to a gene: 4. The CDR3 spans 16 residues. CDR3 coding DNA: TGCGCCAGCAGCTTGGCCGGAGCGGGAGGGTACAATGAGCAGTTCTTC. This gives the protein CASSLAGAGGYNEQFF.

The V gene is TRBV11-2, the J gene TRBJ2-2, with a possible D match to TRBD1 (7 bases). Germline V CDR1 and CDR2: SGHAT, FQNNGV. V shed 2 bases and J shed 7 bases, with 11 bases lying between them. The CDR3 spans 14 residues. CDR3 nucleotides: TGTGCCAGCAGCTTACCAGGGGGGAGCGGGGAGCTGTTTTTT. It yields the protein CASSLPGGSGELFF.

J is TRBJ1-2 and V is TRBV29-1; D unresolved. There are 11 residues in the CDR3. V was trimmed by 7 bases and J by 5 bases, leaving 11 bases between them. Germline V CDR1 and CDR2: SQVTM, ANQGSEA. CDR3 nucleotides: TGCAGCGCCAAGGCGGAGTATGGCTACACCTTC. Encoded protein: CSAKAEYGYTF. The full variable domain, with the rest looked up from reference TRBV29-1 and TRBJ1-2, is SAVISQKPSRDICQRGTSLTIQCQVDSQVTMMFWYRQQPGQSLTLIATANQGSEATYESGFVIDKFPISRPNLTFSTLTVSNMSPEDSSIYLCSAKAEYGYTFGSGTRLTVV.

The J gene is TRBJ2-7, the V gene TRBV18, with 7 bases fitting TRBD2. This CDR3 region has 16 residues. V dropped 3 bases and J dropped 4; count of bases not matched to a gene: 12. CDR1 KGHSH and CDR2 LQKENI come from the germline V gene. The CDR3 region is CASSPGGSPNRYEQYF. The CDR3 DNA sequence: TGTGCCAGCTCACCGGGCGGGAGCCCCAACAGATACGAGCAGTACTTC.

CDR3 residues: CASSLAYGTALYEQYF. DNA of the CDR3: TGCGCCAGCAGCTTGGCCTACGGGACAGCATTATACGAGCAGTACTTC. V is TRBV5-1 and J is TRBJ2-7; 7 bases map to TRBD1. V lost 0 bases and J lost 4; bases outside the gene matches: 10. CDR1 SGHRS and CDR2 YFSETQ come from the germline V gene. The CDR3 is 16 amino acids.

The CDR3 protein is CASSLGGAGNQPQHF. The CDR3 region has the DNA TGTGCCAGCAGCTTAGGGGGCGCGGGCAATCAGCCCCAGCATTTT. The V gene is TRBV5-5, the J gene TRBJ1-5, with 7 bases aligning to TRBD1. Germline CDR1 reads SGHKS; CDR2 reads YYEKEE (reference sequence). Germline trimming cut 2 bases from V and 2 bases from J; bases unmatched to any gene: 4. The CDR3 extends over 15 amino acids.

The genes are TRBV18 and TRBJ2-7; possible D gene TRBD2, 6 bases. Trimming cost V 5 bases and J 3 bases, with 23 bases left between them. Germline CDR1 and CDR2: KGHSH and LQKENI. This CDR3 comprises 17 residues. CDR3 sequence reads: CASSSSPQAGTNYEQYF. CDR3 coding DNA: TGTGCCAGCTCATCTTCCCCTCAGGCGGGAACAAACTACGAGCAGTACTTC.

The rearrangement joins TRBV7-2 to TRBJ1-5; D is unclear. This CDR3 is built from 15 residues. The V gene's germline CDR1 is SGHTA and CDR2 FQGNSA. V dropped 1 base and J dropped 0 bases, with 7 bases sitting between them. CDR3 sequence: CASSLVAFSNQPQHF. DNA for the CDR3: TGTGCCAGCAGCTTAGTGGCCTTTAGCAATCAGCCCCAGCATTTT.

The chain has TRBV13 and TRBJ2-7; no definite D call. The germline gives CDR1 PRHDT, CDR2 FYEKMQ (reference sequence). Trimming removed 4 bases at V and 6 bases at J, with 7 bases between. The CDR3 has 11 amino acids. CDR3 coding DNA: TGTGCCAGCAGCTCAGGCGGCGAGCAGTACTTC. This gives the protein CASSSGGEQYF.

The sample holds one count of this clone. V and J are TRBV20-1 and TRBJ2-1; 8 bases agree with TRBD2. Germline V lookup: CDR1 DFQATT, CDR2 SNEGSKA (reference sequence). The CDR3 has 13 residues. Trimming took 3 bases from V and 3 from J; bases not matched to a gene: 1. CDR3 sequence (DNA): TGCAGTGCTAGTAGCGGGATCTACAATGAGCAGTTCTTC. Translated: CSASSGIYNEQFF.

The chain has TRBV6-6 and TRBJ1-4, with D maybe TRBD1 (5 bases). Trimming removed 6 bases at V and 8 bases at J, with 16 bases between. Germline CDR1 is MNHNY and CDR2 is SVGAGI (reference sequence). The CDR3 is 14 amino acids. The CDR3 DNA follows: TGTGCCAGCAGCCGCGGGCGGGAGGGGGAAAAACTGTTTTTT. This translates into CASSRGREGEKLFF.

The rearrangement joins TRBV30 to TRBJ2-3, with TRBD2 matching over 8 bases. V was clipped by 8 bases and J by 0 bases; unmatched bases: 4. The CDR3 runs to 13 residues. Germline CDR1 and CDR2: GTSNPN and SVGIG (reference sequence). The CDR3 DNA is TGTGCCACCCCTAGCGGGAGCACAGATACGCAGTATTTT. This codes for CATPSGSTDTQYF.

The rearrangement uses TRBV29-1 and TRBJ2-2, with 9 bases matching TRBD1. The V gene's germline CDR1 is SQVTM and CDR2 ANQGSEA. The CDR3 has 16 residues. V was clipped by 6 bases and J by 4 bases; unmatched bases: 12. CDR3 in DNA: TGCAGCGTCGGAGTCCCGGGACAGGGAGGCACCGGGGAGCTGTTTTTT. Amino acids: CSVGVPGQGGTGELFF.

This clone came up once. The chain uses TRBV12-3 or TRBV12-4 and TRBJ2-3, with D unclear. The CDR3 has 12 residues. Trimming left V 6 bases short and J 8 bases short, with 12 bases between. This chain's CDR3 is CASSPDSATQYF. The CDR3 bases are TGTGCCAGCAGCCCCGACTCGGCTACGCAGTATTTT.

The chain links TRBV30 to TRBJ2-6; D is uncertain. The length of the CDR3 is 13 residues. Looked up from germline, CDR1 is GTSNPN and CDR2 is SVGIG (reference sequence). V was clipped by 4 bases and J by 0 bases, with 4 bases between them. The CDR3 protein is CAWKLSGANVLTF. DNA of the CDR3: TGTGCCTGGAAACTCTCTGGGGCCAACGTCCTGACTTTC.

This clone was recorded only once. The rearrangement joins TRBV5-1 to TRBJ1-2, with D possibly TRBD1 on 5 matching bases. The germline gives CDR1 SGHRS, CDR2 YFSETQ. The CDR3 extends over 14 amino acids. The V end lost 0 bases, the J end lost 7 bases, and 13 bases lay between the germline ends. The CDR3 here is CASSLDGGWLGYTF. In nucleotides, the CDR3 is TGCGCCAGCAGCTTGGACGGGGGGTGGCTTGGCTACACCTTC.

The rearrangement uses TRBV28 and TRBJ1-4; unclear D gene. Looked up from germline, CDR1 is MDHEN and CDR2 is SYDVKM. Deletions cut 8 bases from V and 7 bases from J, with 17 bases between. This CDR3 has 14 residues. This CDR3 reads CASLRGGEGEKLFF. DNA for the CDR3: TGTGCCAGCCTCCGGGGAGGTGAGGGTGAAAAACTGTTTTTT. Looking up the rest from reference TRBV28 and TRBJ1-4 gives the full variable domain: DVKVTQSSRYLVKRTGEKVFLECVQDMDHENMFWYRQDPGLGLRLIYFSYDVKMKEKGDIPEGYSVSREKKERFSLILESASTNQTSMYLCASLRGGEGEKLFFGSGTQLSVL.

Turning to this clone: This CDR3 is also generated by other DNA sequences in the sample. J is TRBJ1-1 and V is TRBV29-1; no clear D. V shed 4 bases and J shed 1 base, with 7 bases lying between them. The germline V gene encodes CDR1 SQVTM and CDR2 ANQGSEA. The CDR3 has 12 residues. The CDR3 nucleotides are TGCAGCGTTGGCCGGGGGAACACTGAAGCTTTCTTT. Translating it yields CSVGRGNTEAFF.

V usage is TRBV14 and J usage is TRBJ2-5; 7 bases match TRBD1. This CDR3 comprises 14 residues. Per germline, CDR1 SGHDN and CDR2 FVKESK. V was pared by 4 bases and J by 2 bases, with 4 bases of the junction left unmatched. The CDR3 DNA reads TGTGCCAGCAGCCTCCCGGGACAGCAAGAGACCCAGTACTTC. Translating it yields CASSLPGQQETQYF.

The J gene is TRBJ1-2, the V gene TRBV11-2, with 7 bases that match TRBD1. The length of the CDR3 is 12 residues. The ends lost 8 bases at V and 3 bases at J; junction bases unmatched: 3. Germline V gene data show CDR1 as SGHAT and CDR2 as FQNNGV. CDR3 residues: CASGTVDYGYTF. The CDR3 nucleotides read TGTGCCAGCGGGACAGTTGACTATGGCTACACCTTC.

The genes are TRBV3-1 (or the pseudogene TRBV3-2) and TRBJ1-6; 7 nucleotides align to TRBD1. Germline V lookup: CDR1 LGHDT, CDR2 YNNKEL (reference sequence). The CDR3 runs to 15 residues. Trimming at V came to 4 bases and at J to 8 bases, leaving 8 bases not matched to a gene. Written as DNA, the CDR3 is TGTGCCAGCAGCCTTTTCGGACAGGCTCATTCACCCCTCCACTTT. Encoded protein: CASSLFGQAHSPLHF.

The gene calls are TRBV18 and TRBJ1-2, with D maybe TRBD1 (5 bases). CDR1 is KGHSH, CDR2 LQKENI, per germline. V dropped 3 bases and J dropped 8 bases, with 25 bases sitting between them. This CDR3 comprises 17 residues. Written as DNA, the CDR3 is TGTGCCAGCTCACCCCGACGGGGGACCGACCTTATGTCGGGCTACACCTTC. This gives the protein CASSPRRGTDLMSGYTF. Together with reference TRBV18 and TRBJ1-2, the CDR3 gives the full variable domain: NAGVMQNPRHLVRRRGQEARLRCSPMKGHSHVYWYRQLPEEGLKFMVYLQKENIIDESGMPKERFSAEFPKEGPSILRIQQVVRGDSAAYFCASSPRRGTDLMSGYTFGSGTRLTVV.

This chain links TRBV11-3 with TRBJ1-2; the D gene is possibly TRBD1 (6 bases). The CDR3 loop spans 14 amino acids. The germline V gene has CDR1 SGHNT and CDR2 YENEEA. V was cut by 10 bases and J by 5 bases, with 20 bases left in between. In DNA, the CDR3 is TGTGCCAACGCCGGAGGACAGAAATCATATGGCTACACCTTC. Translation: CANAGGQKSYGYTF. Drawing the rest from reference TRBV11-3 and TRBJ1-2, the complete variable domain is EAGVVQSPRYKIIEKKQPVAFWCNPISGHNTLYWYLQNLGQGPELLIRYENEEAVDDSQLPKDRFSAERLKGVDSTLKIQPAELGDSAVYLCANAGGQKSYGYTFGSGTRLTVV.

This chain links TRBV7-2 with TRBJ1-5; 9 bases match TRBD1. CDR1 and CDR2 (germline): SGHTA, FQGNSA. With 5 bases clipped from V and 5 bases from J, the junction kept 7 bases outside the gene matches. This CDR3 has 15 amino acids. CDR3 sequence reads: CASSVTGGADQPQHF. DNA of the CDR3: TGTGCCAGCAGCGTCACAGGGGGCGCCGATCAGCCCCAGCATTTT.

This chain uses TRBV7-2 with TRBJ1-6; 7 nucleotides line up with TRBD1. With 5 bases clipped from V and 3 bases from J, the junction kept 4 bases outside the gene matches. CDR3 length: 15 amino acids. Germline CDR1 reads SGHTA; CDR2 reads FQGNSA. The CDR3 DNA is TGTGCCAGCAGCACAGGGGATATCTATAATTCACCCCTCCACTTT. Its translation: CASSTGDIYNSPLHF.

The CDR3 reads CASSGRGGGNTIYF. The CDR3, as DNA: TGTGCCAGCAGTGGACGGGGGGGAGGAAACACCATATATTTT. The chain uses TRBV2 and TRBJ1-3; perhaps TRBD1 as D (5 bases). The ends were cut back, 4 bases at V and 4 bases at J, with 11 bases in the middle. CDR3 length: 14 amino acids. The germline CDR1 and CDR2 sequences are SNHLY and FYNNEI.